Listed here are 13 T cell receptor beta chains from one sample, sequenced in a study of OX40 agonist ivuxolimab in advanced cancers. Libraries were prepared by immunoSEQ multiplex PCR; TCRdb keeps only in-frame clonotypes and omits some of them. The data contain roughly 50,000 clones, about 90% of them seen just once; the ten biggest clones take up around 0.38%. Sequencing used CD4+ or CD8+ T cells sorted from blood, obtained in a trial of the OX40 agonist ivuxolimab. These receptors were obtained from an adult with an advanced solid tumor such as melanoma, head and neck, liver or kidney cancer.

This rearrangement joins TRBV7-9 to TRBJ2-2, with TRBD1 matching over 8 bases. V trimming: 1 base; J trimming: 4 bases; junction bases outside the gene matches: 5. Germline CDR1 reads SEHNR; CDR2 reads FQNEAQ (reference sequence). This CDR3 has 16 residues. Here the CDR3 DNA reads TGTGCCAGCAGCTTAGGACAGGGGCTTACCACCGGGGAGCTGTTTTTT. It translates to CASSLGQGLTTGELFF.

This rearrangement joins TRBV5-1 to TRBJ2-1; 7 bases match TRBD2. Trimming took 1 base from V and 9 from J; bases not matched to a gene: 16. Germline loops: CDR1 SGHRS, CDR2 YFSETQ. The CDR3 is 17 residues long. The CDR3 loop is CASSLRHGLGVTGEQFF. In nucleotides, the CDR3 is TGCGCCAGCAGCTTGAGGCATGGACTAGGGGTAACGGGTGAGCAGTTCTTC.

The chain carries TRBV27 and TRBJ2-3, with D perhaps TRBD2 (5 bases). The CDR3 totals 14 residues. The V and J ends lost 6 bases and 6 bases respectively, with 16 bases between them. Germline V gene lookup returns CDR1 MNHEY and CDR2 SMNVEV (reference sequence). CDR3 in amino acids: CASRTGNQRDTQYF. The DNA for the CDR3 is TGTGCCAGCAGAACGGGGAACCAACGTGATACGCAGTATTTT.

The rearrangement links TRBV4-1 to TRBJ2-2, with TRBD1 identical over 7 bases. The V segment lost 4 bases and the J segment 0 bases; nucleotides outside the gene matches: 11. The CDR3 length is 18 residues. The V gene's germline CDR1 is MGHRA and CDR2 YSYEKL. CDR3 sequence reads: CASSRKSTGDANTGELFF. The DNA of the CDR3 is TGCGCCAGCAGCCGAAAAAGCACAGGGGACGCGAACACCGGGGAGCTGTTTTTT.

For the CDR3, the DNA is TGTGCCAGCAGCTTGAGGGGGACAGGGAACGAAAAACTGTTTTTT. As protein: CASSLRGTGNEKLFF. J is TRBJ1-4 and V is TRBV7-9; TRBD1 agrees at 9 bases. CDR1 is SEHNR, CDR2 FQNEAQ, per germline (reference sequence). Trimming took 3 bases from V and 8 from J; bases not matched to a gene: 7. The CDR3 length is 15 residues.

The J gene is TRBJ2-2, the V gene TRBV14; D gene ambiguous. Per germline, CDR1 SGHDN and CDR2 FVKESK. This CDR3 comprises 14 residues. Deletions cut 1 base from V and 4 bases from J, with 7 bases between. This CDR3 reads CASSQAMGTGELFF. The CDR3 DNA reads TGTGCCAGCAGCCAAGCTATGGGCACCGGGGAGCTGTTTTTT.

The chain combines TRBV7-9 with TRBJ2-1; 10 positions agree with TRBD1. The CDR3 sequence is 14 residues long. The trim removed 4 bases at V and 9 bases at J, leaving 6 bases unmatched. CDR1 is SEHNR and CDR2 is FQNEAQ in the germline V gene (reference sequence). CDR3 sequence (DNA): TGTGCCAGCAGCTCCCTGACAGGGGGCAGTGAGCAGTTCTTC. Translation gives CASSSLTGGSEQFF.

This clone was observed a single time. The gene calls are TRBV18 and TRBJ2-2; D is unclear. The CDR3 sequence is 14 residues long. The V gene's germline CDR1 is KGHSH and CDR2 LQKENI. Trimming pared 2 bases from V and 3 bases from J, leaving 7 bases between. The CDR3 is CASSPGSDTGELFF. In DNA, the CDR3 is TGTGCCAGCTCACCAGGGTCGGACACCGGGGAGCTGTTTTTT.

The chain joins TRBV7-2 to TRBJ1-2; no firm D call. The CDR3 length is 14 residues. The V and J ends lost 5 bases and 2 bases respectively, with 12 bases between them. Germline loops: CDR1 SGHTA, CDR2 FQGNSA. CDR3 sequence (DNA): TGTGCCAGCAGCACGAGGGCCACCAACTATGGCTACACCTTC. Protein product: CASSTRATNYGYTF.

The rearrangement joins TRBV6-6 to TRBJ2-7; TRBD1 might be the D (5 bases). The length of the CDR3 is 14 residues. CDR1 is MNHNY and CDR2 is SVGAGI in the germline V gene (reference sequence). The V end lost 2 bases, the J end lost 1 base, and 9 bases lay between the germline ends. CDR3: CASSYGQGSYEQYF. CDR3 in DNA: TGTGCCAGCAGTTACGGTCAGGGTTCCTACGAGCAGTACTTC.

Concerning this clone itself: Other nucleotide sequences in the sample specify the same CDR3. This rearrangement joins TRBV7-2 to TRBJ2-3; D gene unclear. V lost 3 bases to trimming and J lost 0 bases, with 1 base between them. Germline V gene sequence: CDR1 SGHTA, CDR2 FQGNSA. The CDR3 covers 12 residues. The CDR3 bases are TGTGCCAGCAGCTTTAGCACAGATACGCAGTATTTT. Protein sequence: CASSFSTDTQYF.

The rearrangement links TRBV27 to TRBJ1-1, with D possibly matching TRBD1 (6 bases). Germline assignment: CDR1 MNHEY and CDR2 SMNVEV (reference sequence). V was cut by 5 bases and J by 2 bases, with 18 bases left in between. This CDR3 is 16 amino acids long. As DNA, the CDR3 is TGTGCCAGCAGTGGCGGGACATTCTCAGGCAACACTGAAGCTTTCTTT. Translating it yields CASSGGTFSGNTEAFF.

This clone was seen a single time. The chain is built from TRBV2 and TRBJ2-7; TRBD2 aligns across 12 bases. The germline V gene has CDR1 SNHLY and CDR2 FYNNEI. J gave up 5 bases and V 6 bases, and 5 bases lay outside the gene matches. The CDR3 length is 14 residues. In nucleotides, the CDR3 is TGTGCCAGCAGCCTGACTAGCGGGAGCAACGAGCAGTACTTC. It is translated as CASSLTSGSNEQYF.